This record looks at one T cell receptor beta chain sequence and its context. In its sample, this clonotype was seen many times. What antigen it recognizes has not been identified. Base qualities are missing; no much larger clone stands one base away. The time point label of this sample denotes: sample taken at primary tumor resection. Samples were obtained from about 69 patients with early-stage, untreated non-small cell lung cancer from the lung TRACERx cohort. Whole RNA extracted from tumor and nontumor lung tissue, or from cryopreserved PBMC samples, was used for TCR sequencing without cell sorting. Only patients for whom sufficient RNA was available from at least two tumor regions were selected for TCR sequencing. Tumor and adjacent nontumor lung specimens were reviewed by a lung pathologist before selection. The entry originates in a study of spatial heterogeneity in lung cancer (dated by TCRdb to the late 2010s). Some background on the complete study: More beta-chain than alpha-chain transcripts were consistently detected, likely reflecting higher beta-chain transcript abundance. TCR transcript counts in tumor regions correlated strongly with a T cell transcriptional module score from matched bulk RNA-seq. In the raw uncorrected reads, each unique combination of TCR and UMI appeared more than ten times on average. TCR repertoire features were related to nonsynonymous mutation counts determined by whole-exome sequencing of tumor tissue. Both alpha and beta chains were TCR-sequenced in approximately 200 tumor regions, approximately 64 matched nontumor lung samples and roughly 50 PBMC samples obtained at surgery. The study quantitatively compared TCR alpha and beta repertoires across multiple tumor regions, matched nontumor lung and blood in non-small cell lung cancer.

V loses 2 bases, J loses 2 bases, and the germline ends lie 6 bases apart. The CDR3 measures 13 amino acids from cysteine to phenylalanine. The DNA shown is the 39-base CDR3, in frame from base 1. The CDR1 and CDR2 encoded by the germline V gene are MGHRA and YSYEKL. Summary of the overall study and its limitations: Estimated TCR-seq coverage of tumor T cells was only roughly 7% for alpha chains and 12% to 15% for beta chains. The number of expanded intratumoral alpha and beta TCRs correlated with the tumor nonsynonymous mutation count. Confirming at a functional level the hypothesis that regional TCRs recognize regional mutations was considered to require additional single-cell paired TCR alpha and beta sequencing. Counts of ubiquitous and regional expanded TCRs correlated with counts of ubiquitous and regional nonsynonymous mutations, respectively.

The library was made by 5' RACE. The sequencer was a NextSeq 500. The TCR library protocol attached a unique molecular identifier to each TCR cDNA molecule to allow correction of PCR and sequencing errors. The paper's data handling went like this. TCR identification, UMI-based error correction and CDR3 extraction were all carried out with Decombinator tools. Expanded TCRs were defined as those above a frequency of 2 per 1,000, corresponding to the top 1% of the tumor frequency distribution. Expanded tumor TCRs statistically deemed absent (corrected P<0.05) from at least one tumor region were classed as regional, and all other expanded tumor TCRs were classed as ubiquitous. Each repertoire was subsampled 100 times to 5,000 TCRs, after which Renyi diversity was computed with the R vegan package. CDR3 similarity networks were constructed using string-kernel similarity of amino acid triplets, with links drawn between CDR3s whose pairwise similarity was above 0.82. TCRdb redid the processing of the public reads, applying fastp at Q25 and MiXCR, and retained in-frame beta chains. Here each entry gathers all rows of one CDR3 protein and keeps the most common genes and DNA. The V and J calls, along with clone size, are taken from TCRdb and not from the paper's own processing. A total of roughly 9,000 distinct CDR3 sequences appear in this sample, 6% to 6.5% of them only once. The ten largest clones take up about 31% of the sample.

The sequencing here drew on lung tumor tissue, taken at surgery. This receptor chain uses TRBV4-1 and TRBJ2-5; confidence is insufficient to name the D gene. This receptor was identified in a male donor with early-stage non-small cell lung cancer. The CDR3 corresponds to CASSQTVQETQYF. In nucleotide form, the sequence is TGCGCCAGCAGCCAAACCGTACAAGAGACCCAGTACTTC.